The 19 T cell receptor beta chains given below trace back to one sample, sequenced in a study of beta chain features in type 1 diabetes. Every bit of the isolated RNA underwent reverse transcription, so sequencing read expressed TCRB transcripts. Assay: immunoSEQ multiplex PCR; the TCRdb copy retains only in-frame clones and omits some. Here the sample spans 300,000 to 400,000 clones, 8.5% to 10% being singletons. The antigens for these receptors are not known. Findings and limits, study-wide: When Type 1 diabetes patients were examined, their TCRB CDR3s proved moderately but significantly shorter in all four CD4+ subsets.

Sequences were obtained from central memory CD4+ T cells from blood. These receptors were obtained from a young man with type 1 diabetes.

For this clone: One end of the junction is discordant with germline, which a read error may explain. The CDR3 region has the DNA TGTGCCAGCAGTGAAAGTGGGCCGAACAACGGGGAGCTGTTTTTT. This sequence encodes CASSESGPNNGELFF. This sequence joins TRBV6-1 and TRBJ2-2; D gene unclear. The CDR3 is 15 residues long. CDR1 and CDR2 (germline): MNHNS, SASEGT.

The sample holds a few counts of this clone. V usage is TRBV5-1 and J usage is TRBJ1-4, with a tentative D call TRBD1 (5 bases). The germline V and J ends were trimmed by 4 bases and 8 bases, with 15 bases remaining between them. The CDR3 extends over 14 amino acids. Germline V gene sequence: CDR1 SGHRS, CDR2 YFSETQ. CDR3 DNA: TGCGCCAGCAGCCTAGATACGGGGGACGAAAAACTGTTTTTT. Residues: CASSLDTGDEKLFF.

The CDR3 nucleotides are TGTGCCAGCAGCCCAGATCCCAATCAGCCCCAGCATTTT. Amino acids: CASSPDPNQPQHF. This chain connects TRBV11-2 to TRBJ1-5; D remains ambiguous. V lost 5 bases and J lost 3, with 8 bases in between. Germline CDR1 and CDR2: SGHAT and FQNNGV. The length of the CDR3 is 13 residues.

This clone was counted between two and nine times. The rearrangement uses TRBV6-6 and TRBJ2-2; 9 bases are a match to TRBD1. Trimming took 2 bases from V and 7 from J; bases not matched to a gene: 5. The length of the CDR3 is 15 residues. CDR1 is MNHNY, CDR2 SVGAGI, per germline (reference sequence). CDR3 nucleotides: TGTGCCAGCAGTTACACGGGACAGGGAATCGGGGAGCTGTTTTTT. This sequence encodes CASSYTGQGIGELFF.

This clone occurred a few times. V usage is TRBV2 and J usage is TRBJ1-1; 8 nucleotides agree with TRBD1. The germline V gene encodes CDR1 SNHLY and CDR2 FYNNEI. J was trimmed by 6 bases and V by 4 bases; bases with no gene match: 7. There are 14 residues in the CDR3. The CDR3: CASSAVRGLSEAFF. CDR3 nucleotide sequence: TGTGCCAGCAGTGCTGTCAGGGGGCTTTCTGAAGCTTTCTTT.

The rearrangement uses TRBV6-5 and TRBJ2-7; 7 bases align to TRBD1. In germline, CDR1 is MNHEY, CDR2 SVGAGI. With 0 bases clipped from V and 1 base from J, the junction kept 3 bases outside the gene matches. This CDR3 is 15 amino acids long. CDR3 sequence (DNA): TGTGCCAGCAGTTACTCGAGGGGGCAATCCTACGAGCAGTACTTC. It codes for CASSYSRGQSYEQYF.

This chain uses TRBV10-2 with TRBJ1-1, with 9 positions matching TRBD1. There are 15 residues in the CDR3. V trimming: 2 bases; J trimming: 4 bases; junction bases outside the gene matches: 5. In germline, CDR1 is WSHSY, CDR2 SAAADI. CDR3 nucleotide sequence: TGCGCCAGCAGTGAGGGGACAGGGTCATTCACTGAAGCTTTCTTT. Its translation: CASSEGTGSFTEAFF.

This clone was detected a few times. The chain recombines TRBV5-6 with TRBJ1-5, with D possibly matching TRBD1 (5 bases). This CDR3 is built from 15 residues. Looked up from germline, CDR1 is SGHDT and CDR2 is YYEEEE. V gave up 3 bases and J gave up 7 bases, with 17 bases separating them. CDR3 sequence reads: CASSSGPGRRQPQHF. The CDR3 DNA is TGTGCCAGCAGCTCGGGCCCAGGGAGGCGGCAGCCCCAGCATTTT.

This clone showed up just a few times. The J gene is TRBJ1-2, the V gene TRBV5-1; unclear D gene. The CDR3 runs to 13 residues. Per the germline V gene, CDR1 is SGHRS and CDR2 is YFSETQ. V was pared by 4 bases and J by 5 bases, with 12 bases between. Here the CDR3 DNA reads TGCGCCAGCAGCCCGGACCTAGGGTATGGCTACACCTTC. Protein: CASSPDLGYGYTF.

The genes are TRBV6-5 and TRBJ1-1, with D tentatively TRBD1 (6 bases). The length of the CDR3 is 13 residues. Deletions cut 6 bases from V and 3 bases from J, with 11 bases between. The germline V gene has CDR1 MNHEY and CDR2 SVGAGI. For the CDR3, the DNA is TGTGCCAGCAGATTCTACAGGGACACTGAAGCTTTCTTT. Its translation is CASRFYRDTEAFF.

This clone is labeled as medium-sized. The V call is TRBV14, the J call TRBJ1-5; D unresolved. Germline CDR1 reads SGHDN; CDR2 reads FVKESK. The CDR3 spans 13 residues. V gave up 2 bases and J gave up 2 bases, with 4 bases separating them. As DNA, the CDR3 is TGTGCCAGCAGCCAACTGGGCAATCAGCCCCAGCATTTT. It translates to CASSQLGNQPQHF.

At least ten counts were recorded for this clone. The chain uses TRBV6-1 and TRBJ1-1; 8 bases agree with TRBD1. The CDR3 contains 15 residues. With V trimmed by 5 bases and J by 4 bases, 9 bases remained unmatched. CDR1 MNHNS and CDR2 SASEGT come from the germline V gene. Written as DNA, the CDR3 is TGTGCCAGCAGTTCCCGGACAGGGTCGTTCACTGAAGCTTTCTTT. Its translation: CASSSRTGSFTEAFF.

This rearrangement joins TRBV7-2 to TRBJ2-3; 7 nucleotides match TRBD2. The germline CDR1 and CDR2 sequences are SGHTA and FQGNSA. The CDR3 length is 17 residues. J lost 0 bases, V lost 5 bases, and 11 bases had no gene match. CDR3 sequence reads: CASSQEGASGSTDTQYF. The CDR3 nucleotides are TGTGCCAGCAGCCAAGAAGGGGCTAGCGGAAGCACAGATACGCAGTATTTT.

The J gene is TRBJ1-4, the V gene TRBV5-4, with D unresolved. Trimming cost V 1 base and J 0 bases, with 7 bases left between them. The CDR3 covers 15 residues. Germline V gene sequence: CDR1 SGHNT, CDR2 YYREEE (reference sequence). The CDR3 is CASSLSAATNEKLFF. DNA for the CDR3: TGTGCCAGCAGCTTGTCGGCAGCAACTAATGAAAAACTGTTTTTT.

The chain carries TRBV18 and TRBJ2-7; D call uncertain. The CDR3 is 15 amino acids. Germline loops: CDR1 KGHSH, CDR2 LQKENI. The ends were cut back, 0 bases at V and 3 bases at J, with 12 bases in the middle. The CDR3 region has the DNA TGTGCCAGCTCACCACCGCGAGGACGAGGCTACGAGCAGTACTTC. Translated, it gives CASSPPRGRGYEQYF. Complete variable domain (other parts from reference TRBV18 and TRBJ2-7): NAGVMQNPRHLVRRRGQEARLRCSPMKGHSHVYWYRQLPEEGLKFMVYLQKENIIDESGMPKERFSAEFPKEGPSILRIQQVVRGDSAAYFCASSPPRGRGYEQYFGPGTRLTVT.

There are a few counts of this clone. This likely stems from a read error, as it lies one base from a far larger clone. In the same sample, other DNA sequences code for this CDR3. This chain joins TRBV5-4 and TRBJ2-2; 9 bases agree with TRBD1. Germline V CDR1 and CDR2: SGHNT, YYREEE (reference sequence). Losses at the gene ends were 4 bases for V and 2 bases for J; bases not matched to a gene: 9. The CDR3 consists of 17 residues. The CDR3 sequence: CASSQGNRGPNTGELFF. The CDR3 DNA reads TGTGCCAGCAGCCAGGGGAACAGGGGGCCAAACACCGGGGAGCTGTTTTTT.

In nucleotides, the CDR3 is TGTGCCAGCAGTAGGAACTCTGGGGCCAACGTCCTGACTTTC. This sequence encodes CASSRNSGANVLTF. The chain has TRBV7-9 and TRBJ2-6; D gene ambiguous. The CDR3 consists of 14 residues. V lost 6 bases and J 0 bases, leaving 6 bases between the germline ends. CDR1 is SEHNR, CDR2 FQNEAQ, per germline (reference sequence). The entire variable domain, with the rest obtained from reference TRBV7-9 and TRBJ2-6, is as follows: DTGVSQNPRHKITKRGQNVTFRCDPISEHNRLYWYRQTLGQGPEFLTYFQNEAQLEKSRLLSDRFSAERPKGSFSTLEIQRTEQGDSAMYLCASSRNSGANVLTFGAGSRLTVL.

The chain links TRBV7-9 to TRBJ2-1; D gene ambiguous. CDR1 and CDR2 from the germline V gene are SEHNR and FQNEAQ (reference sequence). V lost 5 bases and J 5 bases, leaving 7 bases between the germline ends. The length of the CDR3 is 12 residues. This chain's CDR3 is CASSPLNNEQFF. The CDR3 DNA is TGTGCCAGCAGCCCGCTAAACAATGAGCAGTTCTTC.

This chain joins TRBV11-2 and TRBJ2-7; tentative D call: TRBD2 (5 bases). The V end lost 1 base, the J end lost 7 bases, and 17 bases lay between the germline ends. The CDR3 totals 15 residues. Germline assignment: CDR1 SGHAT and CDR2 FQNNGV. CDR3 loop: CASSLALLGSGEQYF. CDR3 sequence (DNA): TGTGCCAGCAGCTTAGCCCTGCTCGGCTCGGGGGAGCAGTACTTC.